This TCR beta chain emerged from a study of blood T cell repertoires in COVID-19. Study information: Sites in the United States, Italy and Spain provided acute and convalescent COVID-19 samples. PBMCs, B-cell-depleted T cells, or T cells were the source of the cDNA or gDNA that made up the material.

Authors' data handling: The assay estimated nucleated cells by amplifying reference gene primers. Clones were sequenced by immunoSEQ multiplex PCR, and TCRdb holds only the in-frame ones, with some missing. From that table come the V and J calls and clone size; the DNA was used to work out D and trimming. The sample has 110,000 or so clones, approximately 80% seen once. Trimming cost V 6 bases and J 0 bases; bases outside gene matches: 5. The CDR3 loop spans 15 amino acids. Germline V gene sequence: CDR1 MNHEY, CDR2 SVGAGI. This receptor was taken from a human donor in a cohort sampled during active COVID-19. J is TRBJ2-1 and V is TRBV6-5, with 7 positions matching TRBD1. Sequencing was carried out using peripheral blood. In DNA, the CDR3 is TGTGCCAGCAGAGGGACAGTTAGCTCCTACAATGAGCAGTTCTTC. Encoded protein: CASRGTVSSYNEQFF.